Shown below are 17 T cell receptor beta chains from a single sample sequenced in a study of Ad26.COV2.S vaccination and SARS-CoV-2 variants. Treatment denoted: over 15 received Ad26.COV2.S at low or high dose, single or two shots; about 5 received placebo; per-sample allocation not given. Following the first vaccine or placebo injection, samples were taken on day 63. Using immunoSEQ multiplex PCR, the repertoire was profiled, and TCRdb retains in-frame clones only, with some absent. The sample has fewer than 900,000 clones; 89% are singletons. The specimen comprised peripheral blood, sampled in a trial of Ad26.COV2.S vaccine versus placebo. All receptors come from a person between 18 and 65 years old who received the Ad26.COV2.S COVID-19 vaccine or a placebo.

The chain links TRBV6-2 or TRBV6-3 to TRBJ2-3; tentatively, D is TRBD2 (5 bases). The V end lost 5 bases, the J end lost 4 bases, and 16 bases lay between the germline ends. This CDR3 region has 15 residues. The germline CDR1 and CDR2 sequences are MNHEY and SVGEGT. The CDR3 DNA is TGTGCCAGCAGTGACCGGGGAACTGCGGCAGATACGCAGTATTTT. Encoded protein: CASSDRGTAADTQYF.

The J gene is TRBJ2-2, the V gene TRBV29-1, with TRBD2 identical over 12 bases. The V and J ends lost 6 bases and 6 bases, in that order; junction bases with no gene match: 8. The germline V gene has CDR1 SQVTM and CDR2 ANQGSEA. The CDR3 runs to 15 residues. The CDR3 DNA is TGCAGCGTCGTTACTAGCGGGAGGTGGGCCGGGGAGCTGTTTTTT. Its translation: CSVVTSGRWAGELFF.

This clone was detected a few times. This chain uses TRBV5-1 with TRBJ2-5; D not certain. Germline-derived CDR1 and CDR2 are SGHRS and YFSETQ. CDR3 length equals 14 residues. Trimming took 0 bases from V and 0 from J, leaving 6 bases between them. The CDR3 loop is CASSLGVYQETQYF. DNA for the CDR3: TGCGCCAGCAGCTTGGGGGTATACCAAGAGACCCAGTACTTC.

V and J are TRBV29-1 and TRBJ2-6; 7 bases are shared with TRBD1. V dropped 5 bases and J dropped 1; count of bases not matched to a gene: 2. The CDR3 spans 14 residues. Germline CDR1 SQVTM, CDR2 ANQGSEA. For the CDR3, the DNA is TGCAGCGTTACACAGGGGTCTGGGGCCAACGTCCTGACTTTC. Translating it yields CSVTQGSGANVLTF.

The V call is TRBV5-6, the J call TRBJ1-5; a possible D gene is TRBD1 (5 bases). CDR3 length: 15 amino acids. Germline CDR1 SGHDT, CDR2 YYEEEE. Trimming removed 4 bases at V and 6 bases at J, with 17 bases between. The DNA for the CDR3 is TGTGCCAGCAGCCACGGGACGGAACGACGTCAGCCCCAGCATTTT. Amino acid sequence: CASSHGTERRQPQHF.

The chain uses TRBV9 and TRBJ1-2; D is undetermined. This CDR3 has 16 residues. V shed 0 bases and J shed 2 bases, with 14 bases lying between them. Germline V gene sequence: CDR1 SGDLS, CDR2 YYNGEE. Here the CDR3 reads CASSVGVVEPNYGYTF. As DNA, the CDR3 is TGTGCCAGCAGCGTAGGGGTGGTGGAACCGAACTATGGCTACACCTTC.

This sequence joins TRBV7-9 and TRBJ2-7; D possibly matches TRBD1 or TRBD2 (5 bases each). The CDR3 covers 14 residues. Germline lookup yields CDR1 SEHNR and CDR2 FQNEAQ (reference sequence). With 0 bases removed from V and 4 bases from J, the gap between germline ends came to 10 bases. The DNA of the CDR3 is TGTGCCAGCAGCTTAGCGGGGGTTCGATACGAGCAGTACTTC. It specifies CASSLAGVRYEQYF. Filled out from reference TRBV7-9 and TRBJ2-7, the complete variable domain reads DTGVSQNPRHKITKRGQNVTFRCDPISEHNRLYWYRQTLGQGPEFLTYFQNEAQLEKSRLLSDRFSAERPKGSFSTLEIQRTEQGDSAMYLCASSLAGVRYEQYFGPGTRLTVT.

V and J are TRBV4-1 and TRBJ1-5; D is unresolved. The germline V gene has CDR1 MGHRA and CDR2 YSYEKL. V gave up 4 bases and J gave up 3 bases, with 13 bases separating them. The CDR3 contains 15 residues. The CDR3 region has the DNA TGCGCCAGCAGCCTTGGAATCCCGTACAATCAGCCCCAGCATTTT. Protein product: CASSLGIPYNQPQHF.

V is TRBV3-1 (or the pseudogene TRBV3-2) and J is TRBJ2-2; D ambiguous. Per germline, CDR1 LGHDT and CDR2 YNNKEL (reference sequence). V dropped 4 bases and J dropped 5 bases, with 14 bases sitting between them. CDR3 size: 15 residues. The CDR3 region is CASSLRSLRTGELFF. Written as DNA, the CDR3 is TGTGCCAGCAGCCTGCGGTCCCTGCGGACCGGGGAGCTGTTTTTT.

A remark on this clone: This sample includes further DNA sequences coding for the same CDR3. The V call is TRBV27, the J call TRBJ1-2; 8 bases are a match to TRBD1. The CDR3 contains 13 residues. J lost 7 bases, V lost 2 bases, and 3 bases had no gene match. Per germline, CDR1 MNHEY and CDR2 SMNVEV (reference sequence). The CDR3 reads CASSLQGAGGYTF. CDR3 bases: TGTGCCAGCAGTTTACAGGGGGCGGGTGGCTACACCTTC.

This chain joins TRBV11-2 and TRBJ2-1, with 7 positions matching TRBD2. The J segment lost 8 bases and the V segment lost 6 bases, leaving 1 base of the junction unmatched. Looked up from germline, CDR1 is SGHAT and CDR2 is FQNNGV. The CDR3 is 11 amino acids. The CDR3: CASRGGDEQFF. CDR3 nucleotide sequence: TGTGCCAGCAGGGGAGGGGATGAGCAGTTCTTC.

This clone has a handful of counts. The CDR3 DNA follows: TGTGCCAGCAGCTTGCCGCTAGCGGGAATCTACGAGCAGTACTTC. It encodes CASSLPLAGIYEQYF. The genes are TRBV5-4 and TRBJ2-7, with TRBD2 matching over 9 bases. Germline values: CDR1 SGHNT, CDR2 YYREEE (reference sequence). CDR3 length: 15 residues. Germline trimming cut 1 base from V and 3 bases from J; bases unmatched to any gene: 5.

The chain carries TRBV11-2 and TRBJ2-7; D gene uncertain. The V end was cut by 3 bases, the J end by 5 bases, with 8 bases between. CDR1 and CDR2 from the germline V gene are SGHAT and FQNNGV. The CDR3 contains 12 residues. The CDR3 nucleotides are TGTGCCAGCAGCTTTGGCAGCCACGAGCAGTACTTC. Amino acid sequence: CASSFGSHEQYF.

V and J are TRBV4-3 and TRBJ2-2; D ambiguous. The CDR3 sequence is 14 residues long. Trimming shortened V by 1 base and J by 7 bases, and 10 bases separated the two germline ends. The germline V gene encodes CDR1 LGHNA and CDR2 YSLEER. CDR3: CASSQGVANGELFF. For the CDR3, the DNA is TGCGCCAGCAGCCAAGGAGTAGCAAACGGGGAGCTGTTTTTT.

The chain recombines TRBV23-1 with TRBJ1-2; D ambiguous. TRBV23-1 is labeled an ORF, and its function is uncertain. Trimming cost V 7 bases and J 2 bases, with 20 bases left between them. CDR3 length: 16 residues. CDR3 nucleotides: TGCGCCAGCACCTACGGCCCAATTTCCTTAAACTATGGCTACACCTTC. Protein product: CASTYGPISLNYGYTF.

The genes are TRBV24-1 and TRBJ2-2, with D perhaps matching TRBD1 (6 bases). Germline V lookup: CDR1 KGHDR, CDR2 SFDVKD. This CDR3 contains 14 residues. Trimming took off 9 bases at V and 2 bases at J, with 12 bases between the two ends. CDR3 bases: TGTGCCACCGGGGGACAACTTAACACCGGGGAGCTGTTTTTT. Translated: CATGGQLNTGELFF.

This chain joins TRBV2 and TRBJ2-2; D call uncertain. V was pared by 0 bases and J by 6 bases, with 8 bases between. This CDR3 has 14 amino acids. CDR1 is SNHLY and CDR2 is FYNNEI in the germline V gene. The CDR3 DNA is TGTGCCAGCAGTGAAGCGCTAAGGGCCGGGGAGCTGTTTTTT. Its translation is CASSEALRAGELFF.